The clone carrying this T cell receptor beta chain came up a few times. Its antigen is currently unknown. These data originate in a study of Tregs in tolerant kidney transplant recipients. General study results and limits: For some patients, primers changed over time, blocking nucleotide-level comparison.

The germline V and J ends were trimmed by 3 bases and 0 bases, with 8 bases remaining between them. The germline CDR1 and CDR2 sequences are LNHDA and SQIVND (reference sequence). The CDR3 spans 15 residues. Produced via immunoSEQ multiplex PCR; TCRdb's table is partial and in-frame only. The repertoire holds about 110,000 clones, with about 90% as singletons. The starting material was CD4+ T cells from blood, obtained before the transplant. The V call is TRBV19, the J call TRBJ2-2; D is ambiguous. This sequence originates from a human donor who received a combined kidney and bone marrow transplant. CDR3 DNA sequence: TGTGCCAGTAGTATTCCAGGTGCGAACACCGGGGAGCTGTTTTTT. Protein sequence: CASSIPGANTGELFF.